The rows below give T cell receptor beta chains drawn from one sample of a study of spatial heterogeneity in lung cancer. MiXCR, applied by TCRdb to the 5' RACE reads, yields one record per CDR3 protein. The sample shows roughly 99,000 distinct CDR3 sequences, approximately 19% of them seen only once. Sequenced here: PBMCs, sampled at follow-up. Receptors were obtained from a male donor with early-stage non-small cell lung cancer. Both conserved end residues are part of each CDR3. A D gene is named only where the DNA matches it firmly. A row's size may be missing; if present it is once, few, many or a size class.

d_call cdr3_length j_call clone_size v_call cdr3_aa cdr3_nt
. 13 TRBJ2-7 few TRBV20-1 CSARVGNSYEQYF TGCAGTGCTAGAGTCGGGAATTCCTACGAGCAGTACTTC
. 12 TRBJ2-1 few TRBV4-1 CASSQDNNEQFF TGCGCCAGCAGCCAAGATAACAATGAGCAGTTCTTC
. 14 TRBJ1-2 few TRBV7-9 CASSPGQITYGYTF TGTGCCAGCAGCCCCGGACAGATTACCTATGGCTACACCTTC
TRBD2 16 TRBJ2-3 . TRBV20-1 CSARGSLAGITDTQYF TGCAGTGCTAGAGGCAGCCTAGCGGGGATCACAGATACGCAGTATTTT
. 11 TRBJ2-7 few TRBV9 CASSSSDEQYF TGTGCCAGCAGCTCCTCAGACGAGCAGTACTTC
. 14 TRBJ1-3 few TRBV3-1 CASSRNGVGNTIYF TGTGCCAGCAGCCGCAACGGGGTTGGAAACACCATATATTTT
. 15 TRBJ2-3 few TRBV7-9 CASSPRAPGADTQYF TGTGCCAGCAGCCCGCGGGCGCCAGGGGCAGATACGCAGTATTTT
. 15 TRBJ2-6 . TRBV15 CATSRGDSGANVLTF TGTGCCACCAGCAGAGGAGACTCTGGGGCCAACGTCCTGACTTTC
TRBD1 16 TRBJ2-7 few TRBV5-1 CASSWTGGESPNEQYF TGCGCCAGCAGCTGGACAGGGGGCGAGTCTCCCAACGAGCAGTACTTC
. 13 TRBJ1-4 . TRBV29-1 CSVSGQRNEKLFF TGCAGCGTTTCTGGACAGAGGAATGAAAAACTGTTTTTT
. 12 TRBJ1-4 few TRBV3-1 CASSHMDEKLFF TGTGCCAGCAGCCATATGGATGAAAAACTGTTTTTT